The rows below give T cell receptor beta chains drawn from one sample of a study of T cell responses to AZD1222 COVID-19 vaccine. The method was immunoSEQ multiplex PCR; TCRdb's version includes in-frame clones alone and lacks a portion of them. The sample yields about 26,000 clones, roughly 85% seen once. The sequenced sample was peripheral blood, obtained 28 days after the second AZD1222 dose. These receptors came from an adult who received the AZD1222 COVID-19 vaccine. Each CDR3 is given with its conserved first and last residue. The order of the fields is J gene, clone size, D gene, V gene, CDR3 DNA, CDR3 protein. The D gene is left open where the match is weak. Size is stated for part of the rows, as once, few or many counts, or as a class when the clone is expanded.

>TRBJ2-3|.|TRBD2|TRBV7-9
TGTGCCAGCAGCTTAGGCCAAACTAGCGAGGTCACAGATACGCAGTATTTT
CASSLGQTSEVTDTQYF
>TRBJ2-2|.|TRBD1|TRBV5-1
TGCGCCAGCAGCCCCAGGACAGGGGTGGCCGGGGAGCTGTTTTTT
CASSPRTGVAGELFF
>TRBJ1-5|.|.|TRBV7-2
TGTGCCAGCAGCTTGAAGGGGGGCGAAAACCAGCCCCAGCATTTT
CASSLKGGENQPQHF
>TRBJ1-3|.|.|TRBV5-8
TGTGCCAGCAGCTTGGGGACAGTCAGAAACACCATATATTTT
CASSLGTVRNTIYF
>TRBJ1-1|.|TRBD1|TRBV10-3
TGTGCCATCAGGGGGGGACAGATGAACACTGAAGCTTTCTTT
CAIRGGQMNTEAFF
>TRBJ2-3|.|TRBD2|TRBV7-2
TGTGCCAGCAGCTGGGGACTAGCGGGGGGGACAGATACGCAGTATTTT
CASSWGLAGGTDTQYF
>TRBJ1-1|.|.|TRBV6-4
TGTGCCAGCAGCCTCGAAATCGGCGTCGCTGAAGCTTTCTTT
CASSLEIGVAEAFF
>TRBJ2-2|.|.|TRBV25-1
TGTGCCAGCAGTTCCGGGACCGGGAACACCGGGGAGCTGTTTTTT
CASSSGTGNTGELFF
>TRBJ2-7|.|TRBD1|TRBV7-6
TGTGCCAGCAGCCCCGGGACAGGGGACTACGAGCAGTACTTC
CASSPGTGDYEQYF
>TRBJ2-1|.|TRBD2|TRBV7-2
TGTGCCAGCAGCTTAGAGGGGACTAACACCAATGAGCAGTTCTTC
CASSLEGTNTNEQFF
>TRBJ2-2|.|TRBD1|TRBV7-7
TGTGCTAGCAGCCTCGACAGGGAGAACACCGGGGAGCTGTTTTTT
CASSLDRENTGELFF
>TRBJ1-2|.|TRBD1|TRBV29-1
TGCAGCGTCCCTCGGGGACAGGGCAACTATGGCTACACCTTC
CSVPRGQGNYGYTF
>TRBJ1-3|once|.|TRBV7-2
TGTGCCAGCAGCTTAGATGGACAAATCTCTGGAAACACCATATATTTT
CASSLDGQISGNTIYF
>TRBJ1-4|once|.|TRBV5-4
TGTGCCAGCAGCTTGAAAGGGGTCGAGGAAAAACTGTTTTTT
CASSLKGVEEKLFF
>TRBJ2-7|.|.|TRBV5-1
TGCGCCAGCAGCTCGGGACGGCTTCTGAACGAGCAGTACTTC
CASSSGRLLNEQYF
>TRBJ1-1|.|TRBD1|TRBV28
TGTGCCAGCAGTCCTCGAGGACAGGGCGGCACTGAAGCTTTCTTT
CASSPRGQGGTEAFF
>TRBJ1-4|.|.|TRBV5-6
TGTGCCAGCAGCTTGTCACAGTTTAATGAAAAACTGTTTTTT
CASSLSQFNEKLFF
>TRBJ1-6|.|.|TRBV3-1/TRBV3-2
TGTGCCAGCAGCCCCACAGGGAGCTCCTATAATTCACCCCTCCACTTT
CASSPTGSSYNSPLHF
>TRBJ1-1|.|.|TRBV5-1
TGCGCCAGCAGCTTACCCCTCGGGCGACAGAACACTGAAGCTTTCTTT
CASSLPLGRQNTEAFF
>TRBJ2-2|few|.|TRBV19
TGTGCCAGTAGGCCCTCAGGGGTAGCCGGGGAGCTGTTTTTT
CASRPSGVAGELFF
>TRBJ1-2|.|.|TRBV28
TGTGCCAGCAGCCAAAACTATGGCTACACCTTC
CASSQNYGYTF
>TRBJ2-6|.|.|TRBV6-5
TGTGCCAGCAGAACGACCGGGCCTGGGGCCAACGTCCTGACTTTC
CASRTTGPGANVLTF
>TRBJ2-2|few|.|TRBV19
TGTGCCAGTAGTATAACAGGGTCCCCCGGGGAGCTGTTTTTT
CASSITGSPGELFF
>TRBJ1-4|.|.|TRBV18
TGTGCCAGCTCACGCTTCCAGGGTTCGGATGAAAAACTGTTTTTT
CASSRFQGSDEKLFF
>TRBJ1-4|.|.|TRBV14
TGTGCCAGCAGCCAAGATCAAGGAGAAAAACTGTTTTTT
CASSQDQGEKLFF
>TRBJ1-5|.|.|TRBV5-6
TGTGCCAGCAGCTTCGCAGGGCACAATCAGCCCCAGCATTTT
CASSFAGHNQPQHF
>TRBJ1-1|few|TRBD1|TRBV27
TGTGCCAGCAGTTTTGCAGGGGGCAAGGCCACTGAAGCTTTCTTT
CASSFAGGKATEAFF
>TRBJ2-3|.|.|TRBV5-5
TGTGCCAGCAGCTTGGGGGGGGGCACAGATACGCAGTATTTT
CASSLGGGTDTQYF
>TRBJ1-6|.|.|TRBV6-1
TGTGCCAGCAGTCACCGACAGTATAATTCACCCCTCCACTTT
CASSHRQYNSPLHF
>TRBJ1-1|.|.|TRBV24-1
TGTGCCACCAGTGATTCGGGGCAGGGCGACACTGAAGCTTTCTTT
CATSDSGQGDTEAFF
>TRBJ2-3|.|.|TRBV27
TGTGCCAGCAGTTTAAGGGGGGCGCAGTATTTT
CASSLRGAQYF
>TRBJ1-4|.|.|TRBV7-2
TGTGCCAGCAGCTTTTATTCGGCGGAAAAACTGTTTTTT
CASSFYSAEKLFF
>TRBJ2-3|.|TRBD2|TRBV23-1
TGCGCCAGCAGTCAAGCTCCCCGGGCTAGCGGGGGCAGCACAGATACGCAGTATTTT
CASSQAPRASGGSTDTQYF
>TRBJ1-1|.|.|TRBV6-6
TGTGCCAGCAGTCCCCTCAGGCTCGGGGGGATGAACACTGAAGCTTTCTTT
CASSPLRLGGMNTEAFF
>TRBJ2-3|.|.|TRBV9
TGTGCCAGCAGCGTAGCAGGTCATGAGACAGATACGCAGTATTTT
CASSVAGHETDTQYF
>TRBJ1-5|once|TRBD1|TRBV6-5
TGTGCCAGCAGTTCGGAACAGGGGGCAAGCAATCAGCCCCAGCATTTT
CASSSEQGASNQPQHF
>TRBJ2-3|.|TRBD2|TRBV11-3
TGTGCCAGCAGCCCCCGGGGGGGAGTTGCAGATACGCAGTATTTT
CASSPRGGVADTQYF
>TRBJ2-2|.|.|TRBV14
TGTGCCAGCAGCCAGAAAGAGAGCACCGGGGAGCTGTTTTTT
CASSQKESTGELFF
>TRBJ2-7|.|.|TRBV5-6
TGTGCCAGCAGCTTGCCTCACTCCTACGAGCAGTACTTC
CASSLPHSYEQYF
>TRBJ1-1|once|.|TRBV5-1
TGCGCCAGCAGCCCGAGGACGGGAAACACTGAAGCTTTCTTT
CASSPRTGNTEAFF
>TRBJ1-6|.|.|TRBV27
TGTGCCAGCAGTTTAAGGCCAGGGACTGGTACGTCACCCCTCCACTTT
CASSLRPGTGTSPLHF